What follows are 4 T cell receptor beta chains derived from one specimen sequenced in a study of T cell changes during pregnancy in multiple sclerosis. Using immunoSEQ multiplex PCR, the repertoire was profiled, and TCRdb retains in-frame clones only, with some absent. The repertoire holds about 40,000 clones, around nine tenths seen once, with over 0.95% in the top ten. The sequencing used peripheral blood, collected before pregnancy. All receptors come from a female donor with multiple sclerosis, enrolled in a pregnancy study.

This clone has just one count. The rearrangement links TRBV5-1 to TRBJ2-7, with TRBD1 as a possible D gene (6 bases). CDR1 is SGHRS and CDR2 is YFSETQ in the germline V gene. Trimming removed 1 base at V and 3 bases at J, with 14 bases between. The CDR3 is 15 residues long. The CDR3 DNA sequence: TGCGCCAGCAGCTTGTTCTCGGCAGGGGACTACGAGCAGTACTTC. Amino acids: CASSLFSAGDYEQYF.

The rearrangement links TRBV27 to TRBJ2-7; 13 nucleotides match TRBD2. The V gene end was trimmed by 0 bases and the J gene end by 2 bases; junction bases not matched to a gene: 1. The CDR3 extends over 16 amino acids. Germline values: CDR1 MNHEY, CDR2 SMNVEV (reference sequence). Written as DNA, the CDR3 is TGTGCCAGCAGTTTATCCGGGACTAGCGGGGCCTACGAGCAGTACTTC. It codes for CASSLSGTSGAYEQYF.

This chain's CDR3 is CASSIHLGGEEQYF. DNA for the CDR3: TGTGCCAGCAGCATCCACCTGGGCGGGGAGGAGCAGTATTTT. The V and J genes are TRBV9 and TRBJ2-3; D possibly corresponds to TRBD2 (6 bases). CDR3 length: 14 residues. Between the trimmed V and J ends, which lost 4 bases and 11 bases, there was a span of 20 bases. Germline V gene data show CDR1 as SGDLS and CDR2 as YYNGEE.

J is TRBJ2-1 and V is TRBV12-5, with 9 bases that match TRBD1. This CDR3 is 17 amino acids long. Germline loops: CDR1 LGHNT, CDR2 FRNRAP. J gave up 7 bases and V 5 bases, and 15 bases lay outside the gene matches. Here the CDR3 reads CASGHGGGQGIRNEQFF. The DNA of the CDR3 is TGTGCTAGTGGTCACGGAGGTGGACAGGGGATCAGGAATGAGCAGTTCTTC.